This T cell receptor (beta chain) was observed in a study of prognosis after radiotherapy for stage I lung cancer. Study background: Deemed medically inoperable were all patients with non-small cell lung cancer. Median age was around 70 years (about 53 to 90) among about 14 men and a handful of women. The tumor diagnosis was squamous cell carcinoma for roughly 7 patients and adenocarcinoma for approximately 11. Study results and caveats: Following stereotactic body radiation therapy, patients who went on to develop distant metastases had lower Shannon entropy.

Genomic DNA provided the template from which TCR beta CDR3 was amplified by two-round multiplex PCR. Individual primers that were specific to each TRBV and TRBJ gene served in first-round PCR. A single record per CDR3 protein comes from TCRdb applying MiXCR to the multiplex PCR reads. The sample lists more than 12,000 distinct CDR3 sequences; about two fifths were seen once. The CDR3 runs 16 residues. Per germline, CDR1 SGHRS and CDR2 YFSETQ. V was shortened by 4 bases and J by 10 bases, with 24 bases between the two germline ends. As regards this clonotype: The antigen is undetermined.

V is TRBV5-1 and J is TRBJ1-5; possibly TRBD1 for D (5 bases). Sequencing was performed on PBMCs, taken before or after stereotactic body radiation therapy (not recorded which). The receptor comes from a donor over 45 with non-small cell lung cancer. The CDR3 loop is CASSPQGIGGNKPQHF. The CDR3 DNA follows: TGCGCCAGCAGCCCTCAGGGAATCGGGGGGAATAAACCCCAGCATTTT.